This T cell receptor (beta chain) appears in the sequencing data of a study of T cell responses to AZD1222 COVID-19 vaccine. Whole-study results and caveats: Baseline seropositives among AZD1222 recipients totaled only six.

Remarks on this clone: Its specificity is unknown.

Clones were sequenced by immunoSEQ multiplex PCR, and TCRdb holds only the in-frame ones, with some missing. The data contain roughly 82,000 clones, 70% to 90% of them singletons. This CDR3 comprises 15 residues. The germline V gene encodes CDR1 KGHSH and CDR2 LQKENI. V lost 5 bases to trimming and J lost 6 bases, with 16 bases between them. The receptor was isolated from an adult in good health. This sequence joins TRBV18 and TRBJ1-4; D perhaps matches TRBD1 (5 bases). The specimen comprised peripheral blood, sampled on day 0 of AZD1222 vaccination. The CDR3 sequence: CASSFLRAEDEKLFF. CDR3 DNA sequence: TGTGCCAGCTCATTCCTCAGGGCGGAGGATGAAAAACTGTTTTTT.